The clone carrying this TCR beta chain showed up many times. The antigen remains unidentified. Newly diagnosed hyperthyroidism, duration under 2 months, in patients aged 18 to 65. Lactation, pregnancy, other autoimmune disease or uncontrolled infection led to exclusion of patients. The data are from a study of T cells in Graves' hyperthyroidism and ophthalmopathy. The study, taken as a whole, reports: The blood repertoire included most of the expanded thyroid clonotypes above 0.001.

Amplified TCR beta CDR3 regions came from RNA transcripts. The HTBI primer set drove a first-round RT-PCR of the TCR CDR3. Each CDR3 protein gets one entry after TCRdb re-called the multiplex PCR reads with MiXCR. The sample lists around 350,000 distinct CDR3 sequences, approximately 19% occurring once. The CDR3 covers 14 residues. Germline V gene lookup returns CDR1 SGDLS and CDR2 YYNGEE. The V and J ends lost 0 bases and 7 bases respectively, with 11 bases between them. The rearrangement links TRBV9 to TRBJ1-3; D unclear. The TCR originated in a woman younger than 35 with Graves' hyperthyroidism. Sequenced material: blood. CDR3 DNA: TGTGCCAGCAGCGTAGAGGCCTCCCTCAACACCATATATTTT. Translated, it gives CASSVEASLNTIYF.